These 6 T cell receptor beta chains came from one sample sequenced in a study of T cells in Graves' hyperthyroidism and ophthalmopathy (dated by TCRdb to the late 2010s). The library was obtained by multiplex PCR. TCRdb names Illumina HiSeq 2000 as the instrument used. TCR beta CDR3 regions were amplified from RNA transcripts. For the first round of RT-PCR on the TCR CDR3, the HTBI primer set was used together with the Qiagen OneStep RT-PCR kit. Using fastp trimming at Q25 and MiXCR clonotype assembly, TCRdb reanalyzed the public sequencing data and kept in-frame beta chains. Rows with a matching CDR3 protein are joined into one entry that keeps the most common DNA and genes. The sample table records just over 550,000 distinct CDR3 sequences; 46% of these occur just once. The top ten clones comprise about 7.8% of the sample. Sequenced: peripheral blood or thyroid tissue (not recorded which). The receptors come from a woman younger than 30 with Graves' hyperthyroidism. Donor details come from another sample of the same person, matched by shared clones.

This chain joins TRBV12-3 or TRBV12-4 and TRBJ1-5, with TRBD1 as a possible D gene (6 bases). This CDR3 has 14 residues. Trimming cost V 5 bases and J 3 bases, with 11 bases left between them. The CDR3 DNA reads TGTGCCAGCAGTGGCGGACAGTCCAATCAGCCCCAGCATTTT. Translated: CASSGGQSNQPQHF.

This clonotype appeared a few times. The chain employs TRBV5-1 and TRBJ2-7; D remains ambiguous. Trimming stripped 0 bases from V and 6 bases from J, with 7 bases between. Germline CDR1 is SGHRS and CDR2 is YFSETQ. The CDR3 has 12 amino acids. The CDR3 sequence is CASSLEGPEQYF. The CDR3 nucleotides read TGCGCCAGCAGCTTGGAGGGCCCCGAGCAGTACTTC.

The rearrangement uses TRBV6-1 and TRBJ1-3; no clear D. Germline assignment: CDR1 MNHNS and CDR2 SASEGT. The V end lost 2 bases, the J end lost 4 bases, and 15 bases lay between the germline ends. The CDR3 runs to 16 residues. CDR3: CASSELWLAGGNTIYF. CDR3 nucleotide sequence: TGTGCCAGCAGTGAACTTTGGCTAGCGGGAGGAAACACCATATATTTT.

V and J are TRBV25-1 and TRBJ1-2; D not resolved. The CDR3 spans 14 residues. V lost 1 base, J lost 7 bases, and 13 bases lay in between. Germline CDR1 MGHDK, CDR2 SYGVNS. The CDR3 here is CASSELASLIGYTF. The CDR3 region has the DNA TGTGCCAGCAGTGAATTGGCCAGTTTAATTGGCTACACCTTC.

This chain connects TRBV2 to TRBJ2-5; 12 bases match TRBD2. From germline, CDR1 is SNHLY and CDR2 FYNNEI. With V trimmed by 10 bases and J by 4 bases, 7 bases remained unmatched. The CDR3 spans 14 residues. The CDR3 DNA reads as TGTGCCACGACTAGCGGGAGCGTTGGAGAGACCCAGTACTTC. This encodes CATTSGSVGETQYF.

In its sample, this clonotype is medium-sized. The J gene is TRBJ1-2, the V gene TRBV10-3; D uncertain. CDR1 and CDR2 from the germline V gene are ENHRY and SYGVKD. Trimming left V 2 bases short and J 5 bases short, with 6 bases between. The CDR3 length is 12 residues. The CDR3 nucleotides read TGTGCCATCAGTGAGACTGGGTATGGCTACACCTTC. It specifies CAISETGYGYTF.